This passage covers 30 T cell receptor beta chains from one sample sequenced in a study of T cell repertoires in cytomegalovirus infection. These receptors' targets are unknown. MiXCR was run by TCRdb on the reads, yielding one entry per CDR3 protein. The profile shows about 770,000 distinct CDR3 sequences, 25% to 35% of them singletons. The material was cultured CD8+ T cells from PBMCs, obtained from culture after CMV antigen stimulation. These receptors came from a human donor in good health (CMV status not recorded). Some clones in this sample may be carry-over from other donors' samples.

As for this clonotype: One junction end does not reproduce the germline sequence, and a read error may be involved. CDR3 in amino acids: CVSSGGRGASETQYF. CDR3 coding DNA: TGTGTCAGCAGCGGCGGGCGGGGGGCCTCTGAGACCCAGTACTTC. The chain uses TRBV7-6 and TRBJ2-5, with TRBD2 identical over 8 bases. Germline V gene sequence: CDR1 SGHVS, CDR2 FNYEAQ. The CDR3 is 15 residues long.

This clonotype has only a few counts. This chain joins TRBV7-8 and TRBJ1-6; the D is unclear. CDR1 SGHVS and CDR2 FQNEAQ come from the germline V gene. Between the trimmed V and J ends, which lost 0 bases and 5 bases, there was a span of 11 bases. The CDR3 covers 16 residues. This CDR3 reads CASSLAQAFNNSPLHF. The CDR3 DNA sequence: TGTGCCAGCAGCTTAGCGCAGGCGTTTAATAATTCACCCCTCCACTTT.

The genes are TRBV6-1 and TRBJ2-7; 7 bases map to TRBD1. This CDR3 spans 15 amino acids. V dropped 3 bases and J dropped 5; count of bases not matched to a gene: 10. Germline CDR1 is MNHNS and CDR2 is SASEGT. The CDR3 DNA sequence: TGTGCCAGCAGTGACGAGAGGCAGGGGGTCCACGAGCAGTACTTC. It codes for CASSDERQGVHEQYF.

The CDR3 loop reads CASSPADREGQPQHF. Written as DNA, the CDR3 is TGTGCCAGCAGCCCGGCCGACAGGGAGGGTCAGCCCCAGCATTTT. The chain combines TRBV7-9 with TRBJ1-5; the match to TRBD1 covers 7 bases. CDR1 SEHNR and CDR2 FQNEAQ come from the germline V gene (reference sequence). CDR3 length: 15 residues. The trim removed 5 bases at V and 6 bases at J, leaving 10 bases unmatched.

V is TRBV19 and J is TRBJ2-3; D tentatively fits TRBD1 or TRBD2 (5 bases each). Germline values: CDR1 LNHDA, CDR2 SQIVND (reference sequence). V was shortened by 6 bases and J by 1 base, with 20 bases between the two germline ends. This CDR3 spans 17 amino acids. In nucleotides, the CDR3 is TGTGCCAGTAGCCTGGAAGGGCCTGGGGGTCGCACAGATACGCAGTATTTT. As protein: CASSLEGPGGRTDTQYF. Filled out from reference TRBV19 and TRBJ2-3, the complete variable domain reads DGGITQSPKYLFRKEGQNVTLSCEQNLNHDAMYWYRQDPGQGLRLIYYSQIVNDFQKGDIAEGYSVSREKKESFPLTVTSAQKNPTAFYLCASSLEGPGGRTDTQYFGPGTRLTVL.

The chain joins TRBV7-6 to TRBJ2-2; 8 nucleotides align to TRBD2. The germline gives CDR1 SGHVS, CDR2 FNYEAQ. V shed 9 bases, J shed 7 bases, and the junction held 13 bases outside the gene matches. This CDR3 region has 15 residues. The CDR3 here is CARPNTGGLDGELFF. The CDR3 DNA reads TGTGCCAGACCTAATACGGGGGGGCTCGACGGGGAGCTGTTTTTT.

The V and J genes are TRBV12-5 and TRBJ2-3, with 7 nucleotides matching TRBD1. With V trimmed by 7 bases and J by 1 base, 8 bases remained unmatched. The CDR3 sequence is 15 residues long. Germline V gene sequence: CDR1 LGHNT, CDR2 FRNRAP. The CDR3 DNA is TGTGCTAGTGCCCGAGGGGGACAGCGCACAGATACGCAGTATTTT. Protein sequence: CASARGGQRTDTQYF. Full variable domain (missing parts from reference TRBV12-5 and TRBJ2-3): DARVTQTPRHKVTEMGQEVTMRCQPILGHNTVFWYRQTMMQGLELLAYFRNRAPLDDSGMPKDRFSAEMPDATLATLKIQPSEPRDSAVYFCASARGGQRTDTQYFGPGTRLTVL.

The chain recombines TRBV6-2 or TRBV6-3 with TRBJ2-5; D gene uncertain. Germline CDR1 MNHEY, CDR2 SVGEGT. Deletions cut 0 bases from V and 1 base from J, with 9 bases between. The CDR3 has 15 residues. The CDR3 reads CASSYSQESQETQYF. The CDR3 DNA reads TGTGCCAGCAGTTACTCTCAGGAATCCCAAGAGACCCAGTACTTC.

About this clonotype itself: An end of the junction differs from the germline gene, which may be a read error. The CDR3 coding sequence is TGTGCCAGCAGCCAAGAGGGACTAGCGGTTCGCGAGCAGTACTTC. Translated, it gives CASSQEGLAVREQYF. J is TRBJ2-7 and V is TRBV4-1; 11 nucleotides agree with TRBD2. The CDR3 totals 15 residues. Germline CDR1 is MGHRA and CDR2 is YSYEKL.

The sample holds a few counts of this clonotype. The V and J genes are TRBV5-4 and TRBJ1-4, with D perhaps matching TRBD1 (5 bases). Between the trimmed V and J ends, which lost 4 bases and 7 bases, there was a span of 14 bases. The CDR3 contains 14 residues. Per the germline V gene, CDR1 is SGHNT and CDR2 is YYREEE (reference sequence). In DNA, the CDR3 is TGTGCCAGCAGCGGGGATTTAGACAGTGAAAAACTGTTTTTT. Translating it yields CASSGDLDSEKLFF.

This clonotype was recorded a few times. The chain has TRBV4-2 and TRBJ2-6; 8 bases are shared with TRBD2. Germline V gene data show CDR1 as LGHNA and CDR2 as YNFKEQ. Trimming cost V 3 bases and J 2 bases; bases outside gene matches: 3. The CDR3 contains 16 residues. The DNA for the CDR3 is TGTGCCAGCAGCCATGCCGGGGGGGCTGGGGCCAACGTCCTGACTTTC. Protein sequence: CASSHAGGAGANVLTF.

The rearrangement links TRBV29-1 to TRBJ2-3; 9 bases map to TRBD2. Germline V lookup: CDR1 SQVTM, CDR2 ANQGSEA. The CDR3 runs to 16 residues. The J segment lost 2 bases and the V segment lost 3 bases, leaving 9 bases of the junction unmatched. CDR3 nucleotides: TGCAGCGTTGAGGCCCTCTCTAGCGGGGTCACAGATACGCAGTATTTT. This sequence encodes CSVEALSSGVTDTQYF.

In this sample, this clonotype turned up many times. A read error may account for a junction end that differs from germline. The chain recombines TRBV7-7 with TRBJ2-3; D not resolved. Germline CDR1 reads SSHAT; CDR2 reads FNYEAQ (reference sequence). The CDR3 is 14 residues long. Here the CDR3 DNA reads TGTGCTAGCAGCTTAGGCTTGGGCACAGATACGCAGTATTTT. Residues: CASSLGLGTDTQYF.

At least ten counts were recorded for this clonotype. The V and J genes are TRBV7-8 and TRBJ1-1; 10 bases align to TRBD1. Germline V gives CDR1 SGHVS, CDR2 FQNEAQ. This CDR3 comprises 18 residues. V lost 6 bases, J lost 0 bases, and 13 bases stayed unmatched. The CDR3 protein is CASSHDPGQGLVNTEAFF. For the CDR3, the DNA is TGTGCCAGCAGTCATGACCCGGGACAGGGGCTCGTGAACACTGAAGCTTTCTTT.

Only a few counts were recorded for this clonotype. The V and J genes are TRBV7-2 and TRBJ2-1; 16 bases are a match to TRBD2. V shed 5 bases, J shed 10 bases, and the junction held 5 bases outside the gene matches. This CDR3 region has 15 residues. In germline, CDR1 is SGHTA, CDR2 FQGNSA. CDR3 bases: TGTGCCAGCAGCCCCTCGGGACTAGCGGGGGGGGAGCAGTTCTTC. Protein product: CASSPSGLAGGEQFF.

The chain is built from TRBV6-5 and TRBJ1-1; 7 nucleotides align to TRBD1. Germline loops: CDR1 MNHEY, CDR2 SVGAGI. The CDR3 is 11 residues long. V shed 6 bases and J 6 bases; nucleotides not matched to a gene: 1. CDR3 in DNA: TGTGCCAGCAGCGGGACAGCTGAAGCTTTCTTT. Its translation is CASSGTAEAFF.

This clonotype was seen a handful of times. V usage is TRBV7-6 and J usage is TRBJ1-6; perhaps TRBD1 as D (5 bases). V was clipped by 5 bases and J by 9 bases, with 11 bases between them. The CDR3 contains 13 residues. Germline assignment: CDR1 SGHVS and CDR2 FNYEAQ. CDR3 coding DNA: TGTGCCAGCAGCGCCCGGGGGGTTTCACCCCTCCACTTT. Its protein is CASSARGVSPLHF.

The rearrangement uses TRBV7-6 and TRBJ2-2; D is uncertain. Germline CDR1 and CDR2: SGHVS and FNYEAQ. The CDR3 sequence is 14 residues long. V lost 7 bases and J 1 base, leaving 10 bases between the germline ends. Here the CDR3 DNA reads TGTGCCAGCACCCCCACAGTGAACACCGGGGAGCTGTTTTTT. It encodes CASTPTVNTGELFF.

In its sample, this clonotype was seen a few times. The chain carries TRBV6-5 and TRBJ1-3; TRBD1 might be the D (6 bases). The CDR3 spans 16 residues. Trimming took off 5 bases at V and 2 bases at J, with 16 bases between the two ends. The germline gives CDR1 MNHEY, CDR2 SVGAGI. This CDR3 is CASSPERGTAGNTIYF. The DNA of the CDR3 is TGTGCCAGCAGTCCCGAGAGGGGGACGGCTGGAAACACCATATATTTT.

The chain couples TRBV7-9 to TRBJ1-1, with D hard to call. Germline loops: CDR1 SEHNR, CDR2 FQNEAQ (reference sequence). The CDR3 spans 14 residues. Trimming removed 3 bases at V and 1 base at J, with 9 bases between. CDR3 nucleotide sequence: TGTGCCAGCAGCTTCTGGGGAGAGAACACTGAAGCTTTCTTT. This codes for CASSFWGENTEAFF.

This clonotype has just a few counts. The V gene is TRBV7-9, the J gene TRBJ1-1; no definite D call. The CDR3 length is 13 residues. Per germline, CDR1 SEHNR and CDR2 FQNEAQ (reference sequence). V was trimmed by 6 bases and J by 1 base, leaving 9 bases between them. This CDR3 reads CASRPPRNTEAFF. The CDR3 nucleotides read TGTGCCAGCAGACCCCCACGGAACACTGAAGCTTTCTTT.

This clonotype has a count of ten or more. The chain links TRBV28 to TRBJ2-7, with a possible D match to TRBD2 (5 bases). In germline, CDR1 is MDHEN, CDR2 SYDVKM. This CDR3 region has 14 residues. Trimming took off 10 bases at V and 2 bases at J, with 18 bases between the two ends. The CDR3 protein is CATLNSAKPYEQYV. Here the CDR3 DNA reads TGTGCCACCCTGAATAGCGCCAAGCCCTACGAGCAGTACGTC.

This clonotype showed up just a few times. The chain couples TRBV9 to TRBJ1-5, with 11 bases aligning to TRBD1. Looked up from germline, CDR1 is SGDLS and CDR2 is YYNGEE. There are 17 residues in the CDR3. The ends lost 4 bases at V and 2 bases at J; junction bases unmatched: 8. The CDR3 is CASSPGTGGMGNQPQHF. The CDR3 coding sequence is TGTGCCAGCAGCCCCGGGACAGGGGGTATGGGCAATCAGCCCCAGCATTTT.

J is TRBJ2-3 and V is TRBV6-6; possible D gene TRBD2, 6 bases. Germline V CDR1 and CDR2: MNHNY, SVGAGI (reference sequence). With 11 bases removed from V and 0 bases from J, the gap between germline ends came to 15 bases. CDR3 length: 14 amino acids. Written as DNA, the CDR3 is TGTGCCTGCGGGGTCTCTCCTAGCACAGATACGCAGTATTTT. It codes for CACGVSPSTDTQYF.

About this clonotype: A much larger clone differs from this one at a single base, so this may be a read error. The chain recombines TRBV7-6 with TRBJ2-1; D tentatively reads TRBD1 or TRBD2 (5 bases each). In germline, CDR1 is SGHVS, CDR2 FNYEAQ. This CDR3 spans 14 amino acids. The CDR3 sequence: CARSLWGLHNEQFF. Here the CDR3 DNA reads TGTGCCAGAAGCTTATGGGGGTTACACAATGAGCAGTTCTTC.

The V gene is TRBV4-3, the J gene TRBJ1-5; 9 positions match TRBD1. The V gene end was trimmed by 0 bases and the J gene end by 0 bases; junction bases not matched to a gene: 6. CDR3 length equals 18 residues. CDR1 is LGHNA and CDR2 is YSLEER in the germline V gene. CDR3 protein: CASSQDRTGVYSNQPQHF. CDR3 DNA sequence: TGCGCCAGCAGCCAAGATCGGACAGGGGTGTATAGCAATCAGCCCCAGCATTTT.

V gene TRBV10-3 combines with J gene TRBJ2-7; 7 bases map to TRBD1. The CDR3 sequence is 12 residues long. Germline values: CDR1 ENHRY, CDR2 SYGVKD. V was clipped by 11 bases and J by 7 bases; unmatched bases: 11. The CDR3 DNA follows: TGTGCCTCCCGGGACAGCTACAATGAGCAGTACGTC. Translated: CASRDSYNEQYV.

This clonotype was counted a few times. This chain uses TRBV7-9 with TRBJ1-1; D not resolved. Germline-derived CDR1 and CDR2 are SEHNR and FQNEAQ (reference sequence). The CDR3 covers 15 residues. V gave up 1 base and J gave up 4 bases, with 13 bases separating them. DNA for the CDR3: TGTGCCAGCAGCTTAGAACCGGGTGGGAGCACTGAAGCTTTCTTT. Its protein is CASSLEPGGSTEAFF.

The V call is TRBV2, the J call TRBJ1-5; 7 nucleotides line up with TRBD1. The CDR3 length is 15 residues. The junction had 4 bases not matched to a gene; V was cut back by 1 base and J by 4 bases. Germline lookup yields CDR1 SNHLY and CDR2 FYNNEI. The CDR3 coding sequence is TGTGCCAGCAGTGAAGTAGGGGGCTCAAATCAGCCCCAGCATTTT. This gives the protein CASSEVGGSNQPQHF.

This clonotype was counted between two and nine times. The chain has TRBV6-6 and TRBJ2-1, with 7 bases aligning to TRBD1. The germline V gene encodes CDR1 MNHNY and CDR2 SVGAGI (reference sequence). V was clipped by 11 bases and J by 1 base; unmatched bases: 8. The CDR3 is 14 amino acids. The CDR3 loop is CAAGGWGSYNEQFF. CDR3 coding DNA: TGTGCCGCAGGGGGATGGGGATCCTACAATGAGCAGTTCTTC.